This T cell receptor beta chain stems from a study of shared clonotypes between healthy human individuals. General study findings and limits: In the sorted subsets, rarefaction showed sequencing was incomplete despite large depth. Clonotypes shared by all four donors outscored non-shared clonotypes in generation probability.

A note on this clone: Its antigen is not identified.

Germline V gene lookup returns CDR1 SGDLS and CDR2 YYNGEE. The CDR3 runs to 15 residues. V lost 2 bases, J lost 3 bases, and 12 bases lay in between. Donors, healthy HIV-negative adults, lacked recent acute infections or vaccinations. Sequenced by immunoSEQ multiplex PCR; TCRdb stores in-frame clones only, minus some. The sample includes about 700,000 clones, about 74% of them seen just once. The origin of this receptor is a woman under 40 in good health. Sample: memory CD4+ T cells sorted from blood. As to subset: CD45RA-negative fraction. This chain connects TRBV9 to TRBJ2-1, with D possibly called TRBD1 or TRBD2 (5 bases each). The CDR3 spells CASSVGAYVYNEQFF. The CDR3 DNA reads as TGTGCCAGCAGCGTCGGGGCGTACGTCTACAATGAGCAGTTCTTC.